These 18 T cell receptor beta chains were all obtained from the same sample, sequenced in a study of graft-versus-host responses after intestinal transplantation. Some clones are missing from TCRdb's copy, which holds only in-frame ones; the method was immunoSEQ multiplex PCR. The data contain roughly 28,000 clones, 70% to 90% of them singletons. Sequenced material: PBMCs, taken nearly 470 days after intestinal transplantation. Receptor source: a human patient who received an intestinal transplant, so some T cells may come from the graft donor.

The V and J genes are TRBV6-6 and TRBJ2-1, with 9 positions matching TRBD2. Looked up from germline, CDR1 is MNHNY and CDR2 is SVGAGI (reference sequence). This CDR3 has 15 amino acids. The J segment lost 3 bases and the V segment lost 7 bases, leaving 7 bases of the junction unmatched. CDR3 sequence: CASTLAGAHYNEQFF. The DNA for the CDR3 is TGTGCCAGCACCTTAGCGGGAGCTCACTACAATGAGCAGTTCTTC.

The rearrangement uses TRBV7-9 and TRBJ2-1; D may be TRBD2 (6 bases). Germline-derived CDR1 and CDR2 are SEHNR and FQNEAQ (reference sequence). This CDR3 comprises 13 residues. Deletions cut 0 bases from V and 10 bases from J, with 10 bases between. The CDR3 region has the DNA TGTGCCAGCAGCTTAGCGGGCGCGGGAGAGCAGTTCTTC. It specifies CASSLAGAGEQFF.

The V gene is TRBV10-3, the J gene TRBJ2-3; TRBD2 matches at 10 bases. There are 18 residues in the CDR3. After removal of 2 bases from V and 0 bases from J, the junction contained 8 bases not matched to a gene. CDR1 and CDR2 from the germline V gene are ENHRY and SYGVKD. The CDR3 region has the DNA TGTGCCATCAGTGAGGGACCTGGACTAGCGGCTAGCACAGATACGCAGTATTTT. Translating it yields CAISEGPGLAASTDTQYF.

This rearrangement joins TRBV6-5 to TRBJ2-1, with 8 bases lining up with TRBD2. This CDR3 has 15 residues. Germline V gene data show CDR1 as MNHEY and CDR2 as SVGAGI. Trimming cost V 6 bases and J 0 bases; bases outside gene matches: 4. DNA for the CDR3: TGTGCCAGCAGACAAAGCGGGAGCTCCTACAATGAGCAGTTCTTC. It is translated as CASRQSGSSYNEQFF.

In this sample, this clone turned up once. This chain links TRBV10-3 with TRBJ1-5, with D unresolved. V dropped 0 bases and J dropped 2 bases, with 11 bases sitting between them. The CDR3 contains 16 residues. The germline V gene encodes CDR1 ENHRY and CDR2 SYGVKD. The CDR3 sequence is CAISESVWQGNQPQHF. The CDR3 DNA sequence: TGTGCCATCAGTGAGTCGGTTTGGCAGGGCAATCAGCCCCAGCATTTT.

The chain joins TRBV20-1 to TRBJ1-1; no reliable D call. V dropped 3 bases and J dropped 11 bases, with 7 bases sitting between them. The CDR3 has 9 amino acids. Germline assignment: CDR1 DFQATT and CDR2 SNEGSKA (reference sequence). The CDR3 is CSAREEAFF. The CDR3 DNA is TGCAGTGCTAGGGAAGAGGCTTTCTTT.

The gene calls are TRBV19 and TRBJ1-1, with D uncertain. Germline CDR1 is LNHDA and CDR2 is SQIVND (reference sequence). The ends were cut back, 1 base at V and 1 base at J, with 7 bases in the middle. This CDR3 contains 14 residues. The CDR3 protein is CASSIGHPNTEAFF. CDR3 coding DNA: TGTGCCAGTAGTATAGGGCATCCGAACACTGAAGCTTTCTTT.

V is TRBV5-6 and J is TRBJ1-1; tentatively, D is TRBD1 (5 bases). Deletions cut 2 bases from V and 2 bases from J, with 16 bases between. The CDR3 has 16 amino acids. The germline gives CDR1 SGHDT, CDR2 YYEEEE. CDR3: CASSFGAGPPNTEAFF. As DNA, the CDR3 is TGTGCCAGCAGCTTCGGGGCAGGCCCCCCCAACACTGAAGCTTTCTTT.

The chain recombines TRBV11-2 with TRBJ2-7; 7 bases line up with TRBD1. Germline values: CDR1 SGHAT, CDR2 FQNNGV. The V segment lost 5 bases and the J segment 5 bases; nucleotides outside the gene matches: 6. The CDR3 is made up of 13 amino acids. The CDR3 region has the DNA TGTGCCAGCAGCCACTTGACAGGGAACGAGCAGTACTTC. Translation: CASSHLTGNEQYF.

The V and J genes are TRBV11-2 and TRBJ2-1; D is perhaps TRBD2 (6 bases). Germline loops: CDR1 SGHAT, CDR2 FQNNGV. V gave up 6 bases and J gave up 4 bases, with 7 bases separating them. This CDR3 is built from 12 residues. CDR3: CASRGGYNEQFF. For the CDR3, the DNA is TGTGCCAGCAGGGGGGGTTACAATGAGCAGTTCTTC.

The chain employs TRBV5-8 and TRBJ1-2; D is uncertain. This CDR3 has 15 residues. Trimming removed 1 base from V and 2 bases from J, with 12 bases in between. Per germline, CDR1 SGHTS and CDR2 YDEGEE. The CDR3 sequence: CASSLPFSVNYGYTF. DNA of the CDR3: TGTGCCAGCAGCTTGCCGTTCAGCGTAAACTATGGCTACACCTTC.

This clone was recorded once. The chain uses TRBV6-7 and TRBJ2-7, with D perhaps TRBD1 (6 bases). TRBV6-7 is designated an ORF whose function remains uncertain. Trimming pared 4 bases from V and 4 bases from J, leaving 17 bases between. The length of the CDR3 is 15 residues. For the CDR3, the DNA is TGTGCCAGCAGTTCGCCCTCGGACAGTAGGTACGAGCAGTACTTC. Translating it yields CASSSPSDSRYEQYF.

This chain joins TRBV5-4 and TRBJ1-4; tentatively, D is TRBD1 (6 bases). CDR1 is SGHNT and CDR2 is YYREEE in the germline V gene (reference sequence). Trimming shortened V by 2 bases and J by 7 bases, and 12 bases separated the two germline ends. This CDR3 contains 14 residues. In DNA form, the CDR3 reads TGTGCCAGCAGCTTAGGGGGGTCTACTGAAAAACTGTTTTTT. It is translated as CASSLGGSTEKLFF. Using reference TRBV5-4 and TRBJ1-4 for the parts outside the CDR3, the full variable domain is ETGVTQSPTHLIKTRGQQVTLRCSSQSGHNTVSWYQQALGQGPQFIFQYYREEENGRGNFPPRFSGLQFPNYSSELNVNALELDDSALYLCASSLGGSTEKLFFGSGTQLSVL.

The rearrangement uses TRBV6-5 and TRBJ2-7; unclear D gene. The germline gives CDR1 MNHEY, CDR2 SVGAGI. This CDR3 has 11 amino acids. V was pared by 5 bases and J by 3 bases, with 5 bases between. The CDR3 region is CASSNVYEQYF. The CDR3 nucleotides read TGTGCCAGCAGTAACGTCTACGAGCAGTACTTC.

This clone was counted a single time. The rearrangement joins TRBV2 to TRBJ1-6; D is unclear. Trimming pared 6 bases from V and 0 bases from J, leaving 12 bases between. Germline values: CDR1 SNHLY, CDR2 FYNNEI. The CDR3 extends over 16 amino acids. The CDR3 protein is CASRGGPSSYNSPLHF. CDR3 sequence (DNA): TGTGCCAGCAGGGGCGGCCCGAGCTCCTATAATTCACCCCTCCACTTT.

The V call is TRBV7-9, the J call TRBJ2-5; D not resolved. Trimming shortened V by 5 bases and J by 0 bases, and 7 bases separated the two germline ends. The germline CDR1 and CDR2 sequences are SEHNR and FQNEAQ (reference sequence). The CDR3 length is 13 residues. DNA for the CDR3: TGTGCCAGCAGCCCCCCAAACCAAGAGACCCAGTACTTC. Protein product: CASSPPNQETQYF.

The chain has TRBV5-1 and TRBJ1-2; 9 bases align to TRBD1. The V gene's germline CDR1 is SGHRS and CDR2 YFSETQ. The CDR3 is made up of 14 amino acids. V shed 0 bases, J shed 6 bases, and the junction held 3 bases outside the gene matches. CDR3: CASSLAGQGNGYTF. The CDR3 DNA follows: TGCGCCAGCAGCTTGGCCGGACAGGGGAATGGCTACACCTTC.

This chain connects TRBV7-6 to TRBJ1-6; 9 bases match TRBD1. The CDR3 is 16 residues long. Trimming cost V 1 base and J 9 bases; bases outside gene matches: 7. Germline V CDR1 and CDR2: SGHVS, FNYEAQ. The CDR3 nucleotides are TGTGCCAGCAGCTTAGGACAGACAGGGGGGGGTTCACCCCTCCACTTT. Translated, it gives CASSLGQTGGGSPLHF.